One sample yielded the 8 T cell receptor beta chains listed below, sequenced in a study of Ad26.COV2.S vaccination and SARS-CoV-2 variants. The treatment: roughly 19 received Ad26.COV2.S at low or high dose, single or two shots; 5 received placebo; per-sample allocation not given. Each sample was drawn 63 days after the first injection (of vaccine or placebo). TCRdb keeps only in-frame clones here, not all; method: immunoSEQ multiplex PCR. The sample consists of 360,000 or so clones, more than 75% of them appearing once. Sequenced material: peripheral blood, taken in a trial of Ad26.COV2.S vaccine versus placebo. The receptors derive from a person aged 18-60 years who received the Ad26.COV2.S COVID-19 vaccine or a placebo.

The chain joins TRBV7-3 to TRBJ2-3; 14 bases align to TRBD2. CDR1 and CDR2 from the germline V gene are SGHTA and FQGTGA. This CDR3 is built from 15 residues. V lost 5 bases and J lost 8; bases outside the gene matches: 6. CDR3 residues: CASSQGTSGGGTQYF. CDR3 bases: TGTGCCAGCAGCCAGGGGACTAGCGGGGGAGGTACGCAGTATTTT.

The V call is TRBV2, the J call TRBJ1-6, with D tentatively TRBD1 (5 bases). CDR1 and CDR2 (germline): SNHLY, FYNNEI. The CDR3 has 19 amino acids. V dropped 8 bases and J dropped 0 bases, with 23 bases sitting between them. CDR3 DNA: TGTGCCAGCGGGAAGTCAGGGAGCCGACCGAGCTCCTATAATTCACCCCTCCACTTT. Amino acids: CASGKSGSRPSSYNSPLHF.

This sequence joins TRBV18 and TRBJ1-1; D is perhaps TRBD1 (6 bases). The V gene's germline CDR1 is KGHSH and CDR2 LQKENI. CDR3 length: 13 amino acids. The V and J ends lost 1 base and 6 bases respectively, with 9 bases between them. CDR3 in DNA: TGTGCCAGCTCACCACAGGGGGGGGCTGAAGCTTTCTTT. As protein: CASSPQGGAEAFF.

V gene TRBV5-1 combines with J gene TRBJ1-1; D perhaps matches TRBD1 (6 bases). Germline values: CDR1 SGHRS, CDR2 YFSETQ. The CDR3 loop spans 17 amino acids. V was clipped by 1 base and J by 1 base, with 17 bases between them. CDR3 protein: CASSLPQGNRANTEAFF. CDR3 DNA sequence: TGCGCCAGCAGCTTGCCCCAGGGGAACAGGGCGAACACTGAAGCTTTCTTT.

This chain connects TRBV4-1 to TRBJ2-7, with D perhaps TRBD2 (5 bases). Per the germline V gene, CDR1 is MGHRA and CDR2 is YSYEKL. The V end lost 2 bases, the J end lost 0 bases, and 14 bases lay between the germline ends. The CDR3 is made up of 16 amino acids. The CDR3 here is CASSQTQRGPSYEQYF. CDR3 coding DNA: TGCGCCAGCAGCCAAACCCAAAGAGGGCCCTCCTACGAGCAGTACTTC.

V and J are TRBV19 and TRBJ2-1, with D perhaps matching TRBD1 (6 bases). The CDR3 is 15 amino acids. V was shortened by 3 bases and J by 0 bases, with 9 bases between the two germline ends. Germline V gene lookup returns CDR1 LNHDA and CDR2 SQIVND (reference sequence). The CDR3: CASSITGNSYNEQFF. Here the CDR3 DNA reads TGTGCCAGTAGTATTACAGGGAACTCCTACAATGAGCAGTTCTTC.

The chain combines TRBV10-3 with TRBJ2-3, with 12 bases aligning to TRBD2. The CDR3 totals 17 residues. With V trimmed by 10 bases and J by 1 base, 12 bases remained unmatched. The V gene's germline CDR1 is ENHRY and CDR2 SYGVKD. The CDR3 nucleotides read TGTGCCACCACGACTAGCGGGGGCGGACGAGGCACAGATACGCAGTATTTT. This codes for CATTTSGGGRGTDTQYF.

This clone showed up just a few times. The chain is built from TRBV5-1 and TRBJ1-3, with D hard to call. There are 19 residues in the CDR3. Deletions cut 0 bases from V and 0 bases from J, with 19 bases between. The germline gives CDR1 SGHRS, CDR2 YFSETQ. CDR3 nucleotides: TGCGCCAGCAGCTTGGTTCTCGGTTCGTTGGGGAGCTCTGGAAACACCATATATTTT. Its translation: CASSLVLGSLGSSGNTIYF.